This TCR beta chain emerged from a study of blood T cells in healthy people across ages. With respect to this clonotype: Its specificity is unknown.

Looked up from germline, CDR1 is KGHDR and CDR2 is SFDVKD. The CDR3 totals 17 residues. With V trimmed by 5 bases and J by 2 bases, 9 bases remained unmatched. Overall study results and limits: Donor CMV status was unknown, possibly confounding expanded clonotype changes. Correlation between TCR beta diversity and naive T cell percentage was strong.

Primed by a sample-barcoded 5' primer and a J-beta primer mix, a second PCR proceeded for roughly 7 to 12 cycles. TCRdb ran MiXCR on the 5' RACE reads and lists one entry per CDR3 protein. The sample has 1.8 million or so distinct CDR3 sequences; approximately 40% are singletons. The clonotype originates from a human donor in good health. Sequences were obtained from blood. The rearrangement links TRBV24-1 to TRBJ2-2; 8 bases align to TRBD1. In DNA, the CDR3 is TGTGCCACCAGTGGACCGCCGGGACAGGCTAACACCGGGGAGCTGTTTTTT. Translation: CATSGPPGQANTGELFF.